The entry below describes one T cell receptor beta chain. The assay was immunoSEQ multiplex PCR, and TCRdb's table has in-frame clones only and misses some. In the table there are some 81,000 clones, roughly 90% of which are singletons. These data come from a study of technical replicates of blood from several donors. In germline, CDR1 is MNHEY, CDR2 SVGAGI. With 6 bases removed from V and 4 bases from J, the gap between germline ends came to 16 bases. The CDR3 spans 15 residues. The rearrangement joins TRBV6-5 to TRBJ1-5; D possibly corresponds to TRBD1 (6 bases). The sequence derives from a human donor in good health. The sample taken for sequencing was T cells isolated from PBMCs. CDR3 nucleotide sequence: TGTGCCAGCAGCCAAGACAGGTTTGCGAATCAGCCCCAGCATTTT. The encoded protein is CASSQDRFANQPQHF.